This T cell receptor beta chain was documented in a study of T cell responses to AZD1222 COVID-19 vaccine. Trimming stripped 6 bases from V and 8 bases from J, with 13 bases between. The CDR3 length is 12 residues. Only in-frame clones appear in the TCRdb table, and some are missing; sequencing was by immunoSEQ multiplex PCR. In the table there are about 260,000 clones, over 90% of which are singletons. Sequencing used peripheral blood, obtained on day 0 of AZD1222 vaccination. V and J are TRBV12-3 or TRBV12-4 and TRBJ1-2, with a weak D call TRBD1 (6 bases). The clonotype was recovered from an adult in good health. Here the CDR3 reads CASRRQGQGYTF. DNA for the CDR3: TGTGCCAGCAGAAGGCAGGGGCAGGGCTACACCTTC.